Sequencing of this T cell receptor (beta chain) was carried out in a study of beta chain features in type 1 diabetes (dated by TCRdb to 2017 to 2018). General notes on the study: Mean age, gender distribution, total cell number and subset yield were not different between patients and healthy donors. Across all samples, some 99 million sorted cells were examined, and cell number per subset correlated strongly with RNA yield. The study compared TCRB repertoires of sorted circulating CD4+ T cell subsets between recently diagnosed type 1 diabetes patients and matched healthy donors. Whereas all 30 or so donors provided naive and central memory subsets, regulatory and stem cell-like memory subsets were isolated from just 8 patients and roughly 8 healthy donors.

Of note for this clone: Its antigen has not been determined. The sample holds no much larger clone one base away, and base qualities are not on file.

From each donor, a single peripheral blood sample of around 120 mL on average was drawn into heparinised tubes. A BD FACSAria II was used to sort naive, central memory, regulatory and stem cell-like memory CD4+ T cells with a panel that included CD45RO, CCR7, CD25, CD127, CD95 and CD27. Every sorted population had a purity above 95%. PBMCs were isolated right away by Lymphoprep density gradient centrifugation and were stained directly, without culture. Samples were stained and sorted in pairs, with one healthy donor and one patient per experiment, so that batch effects were minimized. At the junction V is shortened by 0 bases and J by 5 bases; bases outside the gene matches: 12. Taken from the germline V gene, the CDR1 and CDR2 loops are LGHNA and YNFKEQ. The CDR3 numbers 18 residues from cysteine through phenylalanine. The only DNA kept is the CDR3, 54 bases in frame from the first base. Broad study findings and their caveats: At VDJ recombination sites, patients with type 1 diabetes made fewer insertions and deleted more nucleotides, a pattern implying thymic rearrangement abnormalities. The naive, central memory and regulatory TCRB repertoires appeared to resemble one another more closely among patients than among healthy donors. Type 1 diabetes patients showed a moderate but significant shortening of TCRB CDR3 length in all four CD4+ subsets. Sequencing cDNA rather than genomic DNA could over-represent highly expressing activated cells, although activation and CD3 levels did not differ between groups. HLA sub-analyses involved small numbers of individuals, so any influence of HLA type on TCRB rearrangement remained unresolved. PCR may preferentially amplify shorter templates, but because patient and control samples were amplified and corrected together, any resulting skew would affect both groups equally.

All of the isolated RNA was reverse transcribed with the High Capacity cDNA Reverse Transcription Kit, so expressed TCRB transcripts were sequenced. Naive, central memory and regulatory T cell samples underwent deep immunoSEQ sequencing, averaging roughly 3.3 million total reads per sample. Sorted cells were lysed in RLT buffer and RNA was extracted with DNase-treated RNeasy Micro or Mini kits, depending on cell number. To prevent cross-contamination, every cell subset was processed on its own, while patient and healthy donor samples were processed together. The immunoSEQ multiplex PCR was used to amplify TCRB sequences from cDNA, generating 87-bp fragments that spanned the CDR3 region. The amplicons were sequenced using the Illumina HiSeq platform. In the original analysis: Synthetic template baselines were used to correct PCR bias computationally, reads within Hamming distance 2 were collapsed together, and singletons that could not be merged were discarded. Reads were aligned against IMGT to assign V, D and J genes, CDR3 length and insertions or deletions at six rearrangement sites. Within each subset, clonotype counts were normalized to sorted cell number, and only after that were true diversity and Gini coefficients computed with the tcR R package. The overlap coefficient, calculated on TCRB nucleotide sequences, was used to measure repertoire sharing. Out-of-frame TCRB sequences from naive cells were analyzed as a proxy for the pre-selection repertoire. Sourced from immuneACCESS, this table was stored by TCRdb with only in-frame sequences that have V and J called. A share of the clones is absent; for the studies checked, an unresolved V gene accounts for under half, and the remainder has no known explanation. V, J and clone size reflect that table, while D and trimming were determined from the DNA. The table for this sample lists 250,000 to 300,000 clones; 24% of them were counted only once. The ten most abundant clones make up approximately 0.011% of the sample.

This clonotype was sampled from a woman aged 30 to 39 with type 1 diabetes. Sequencing was performed on naive CD4+ T cells from blood. Read against the paper, the sample's cell subset or site label means: true naive CD4+ T cells. Recombination joined TRBV4-2 with TRBJ2-5; 10 nucleotides in the junction match TRBD2. CDR3 reads: CASSQEWASGSGFETQYF. The nucleotide sequence is TGTGCCAGCAGCCAAGAGTGGGCTAGCGGGAGCGGCTTCGAGACCCAGTACTTC.